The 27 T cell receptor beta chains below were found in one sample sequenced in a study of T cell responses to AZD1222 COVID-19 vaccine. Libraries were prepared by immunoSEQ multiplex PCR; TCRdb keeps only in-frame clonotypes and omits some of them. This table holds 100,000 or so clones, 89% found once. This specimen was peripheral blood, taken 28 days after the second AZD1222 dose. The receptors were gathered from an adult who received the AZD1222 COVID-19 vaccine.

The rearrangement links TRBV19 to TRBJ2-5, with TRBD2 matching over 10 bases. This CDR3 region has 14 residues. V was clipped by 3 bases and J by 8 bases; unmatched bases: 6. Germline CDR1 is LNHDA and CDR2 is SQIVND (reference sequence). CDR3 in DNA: TGTGCCAGTAGTATCTCCGGGACTAGCGTCACCCAGTACTTC. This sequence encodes CASSISGTSVTQYF.

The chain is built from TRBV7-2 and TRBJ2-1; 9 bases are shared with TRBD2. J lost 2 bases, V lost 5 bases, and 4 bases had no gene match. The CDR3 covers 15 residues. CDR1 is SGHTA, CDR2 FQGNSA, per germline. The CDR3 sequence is CASSETSGPYNEQFF. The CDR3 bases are TGTGCCAGCAGCGAAACTAGCGGGCCCTACAATGAGCAGTTCTTC. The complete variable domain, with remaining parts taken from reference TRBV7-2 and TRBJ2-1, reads GAGVSQSPSNKVTEKGKDVELRCDPISGHTALYWYRQSLGQGLEFLIYFQGNSAPDKSGLPSDRFSAERTGGSVSTLTIQRTQQEDSAVYLCASSETSGPYNEQFFGPGTRLTVL.

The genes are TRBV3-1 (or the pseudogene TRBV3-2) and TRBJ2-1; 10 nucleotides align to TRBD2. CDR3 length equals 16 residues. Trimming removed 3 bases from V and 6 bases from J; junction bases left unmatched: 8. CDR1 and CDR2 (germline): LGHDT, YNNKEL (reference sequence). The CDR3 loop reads CASSHIGTSATNEQFF. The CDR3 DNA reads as TGTGCCAGCAGCCATATCGGGACTAGCGCAACCAATGAGCAGTTCTTC.

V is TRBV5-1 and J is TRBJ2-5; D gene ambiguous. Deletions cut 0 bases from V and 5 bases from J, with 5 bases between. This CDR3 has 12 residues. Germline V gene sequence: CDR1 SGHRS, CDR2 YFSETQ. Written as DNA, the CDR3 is TGCGCCAGCAGCTTGGGTTCGGAGACCCAGTACTTC. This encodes CASSLGSETQYF.

DNA of the CDR3: TGTGCCAGCAGCCAAGCGAGTTCTGGGGGAATCTACGAGCAGTACTTC. As protein: CASSQASSGGIYEQYF. The chain uses TRBV4-2 and TRBJ2-7; D may match TRBD1 or TRBD2 (5 bases each). With 1 base removed from V and 3 bases from J, the gap between germline ends came to 16 bases. The V gene's germline CDR1 is LGHNA and CDR2 YNFKEQ. This CDR3 spans 16 amino acids.

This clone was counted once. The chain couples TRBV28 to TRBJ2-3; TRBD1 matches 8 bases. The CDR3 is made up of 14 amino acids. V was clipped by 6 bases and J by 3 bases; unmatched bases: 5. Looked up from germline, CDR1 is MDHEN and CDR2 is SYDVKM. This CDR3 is CASSRQGLTDTQYF. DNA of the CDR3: TGTGCCAGCAGCCGACAGGGGCTGACAGATACGCAGTATTTT.

For the CDR3, the DNA is TGTGCCATCAGTGGTGGCCAAGAGACCCAGTACTTC. It is translated as CAISGGQETQYF. The chain combines TRBV10-3 with TRBJ2-5; D gene uncertain. CDR1 is ENHRY and CDR2 is SYGVKD in the germline V gene. Trimming left V 4 bases short and J 1 base short, with 4 bases between. CDR3 size: 12 residues.

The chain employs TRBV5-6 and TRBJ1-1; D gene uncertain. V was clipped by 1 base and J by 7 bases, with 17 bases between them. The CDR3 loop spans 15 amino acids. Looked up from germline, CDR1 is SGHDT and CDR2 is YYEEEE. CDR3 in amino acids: CASSLLGTGRGEAFF. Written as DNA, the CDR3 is TGTGCCAGCAGCTTGTTAGGAACGGGTCGCGGTGAAGCTTTCTTT.

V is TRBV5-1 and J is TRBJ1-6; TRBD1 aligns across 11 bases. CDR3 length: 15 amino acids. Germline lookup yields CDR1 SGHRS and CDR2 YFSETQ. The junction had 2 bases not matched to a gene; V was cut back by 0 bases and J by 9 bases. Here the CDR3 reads CASSLGTGGSSPLHF. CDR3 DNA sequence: TGCGCCAGCAGCTTGGGGACAGGGGGCAGTTCACCCCTCCACTTT.

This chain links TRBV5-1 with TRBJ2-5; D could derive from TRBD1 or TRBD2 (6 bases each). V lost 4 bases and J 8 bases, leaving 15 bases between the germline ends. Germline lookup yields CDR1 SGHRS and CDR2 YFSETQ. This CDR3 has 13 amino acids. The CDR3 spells CASSPEGVATQYF. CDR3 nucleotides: TGCGCCAGCAGCCCGGAGGGGGTGGCTACCCAGTACTTC.

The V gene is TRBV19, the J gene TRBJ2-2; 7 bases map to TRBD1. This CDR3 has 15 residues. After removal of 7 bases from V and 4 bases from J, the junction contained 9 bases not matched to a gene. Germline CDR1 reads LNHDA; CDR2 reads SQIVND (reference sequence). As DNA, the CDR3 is TGTGCCAGTAAACCAAGGACAGGAGCCACCGGGGAGCTGTTTTTT. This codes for CASKPRTGATGELFF.

The DNA of the CDR3 is TGTGCCAGCAGTGAACACGGGGAAAGCAATCAGCCCCAGCATTTT. Protein product: CASSEHGESNQPQHF. The chain joins TRBV6-1 to TRBJ1-5; unclear D gene. The germline V gene has CDR1 MNHNS and CDR2 SASEGT. The V gene lost 2 bases and the J gene lost 1 base, with 9 bases spanning the gap. The length of the CDR3 is 15 residues.

CDR3 DNA sequence: TGCAGCGTCCTCCTCCCCCTGGCGAATGAGCAGTTCTTC. This gives the protein CSVLLPLANEQFF. The rearrangement links TRBV29-1 to TRBJ2-1, with D unclear. The CDR3 extends over 13 amino acids. The V gene lost 6 bases and the J gene lost 7 bases, with 16 bases spanning the gap. Germline V gene data show CDR1 as SQVTM and CDR2 as ANQGSEA.

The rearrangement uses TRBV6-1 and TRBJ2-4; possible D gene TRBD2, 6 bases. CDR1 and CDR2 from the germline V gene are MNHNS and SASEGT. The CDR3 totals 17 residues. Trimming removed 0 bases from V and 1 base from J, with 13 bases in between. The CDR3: CASSEAGWGVAKNIQYF. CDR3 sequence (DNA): TGTGCCAGCAGTGAAGCTGGTTGGGGGGTCGCCAAAAACATTCAGTACTTC.

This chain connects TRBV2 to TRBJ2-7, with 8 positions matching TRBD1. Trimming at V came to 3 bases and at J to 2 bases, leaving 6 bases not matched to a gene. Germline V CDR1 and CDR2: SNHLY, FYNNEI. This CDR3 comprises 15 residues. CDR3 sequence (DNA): TGTGCCAGCAGTGAGGACAGGGAACGGACCTACGAGCAGTACTTC. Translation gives CASSEDRERTYEQYF.

The CDR3 here is CASRPPGQRILNTEAFF. The CDR3 DNA sequence: TGTGCCAGCAGACCACCGGGACAGAGGATTTTGAACACTGAAGCTTTCTTT. The genes are TRBV9 and TRBJ1-1; 7 bases align to TRBD1. Germline V lookup: CDR1 SGDLS, CDR2 YYNGEE. The trim removed 5 bases at V and 0 bases at J, leaving 13 bases unmatched. The CDR3 loop spans 17 amino acids.

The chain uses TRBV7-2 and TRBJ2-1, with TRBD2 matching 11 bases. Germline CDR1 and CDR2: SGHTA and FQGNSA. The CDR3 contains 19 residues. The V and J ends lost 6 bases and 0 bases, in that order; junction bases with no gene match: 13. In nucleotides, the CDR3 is TGTGCCAGCAGGTGGAGGGCTAGCGGGAGGTATAGCTCCTACAATGAGCAGTTCTTC. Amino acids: CASRWRASGRYSSYNEQFF. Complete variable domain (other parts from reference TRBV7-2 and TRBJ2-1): GAGVSQSPSNKVTEKGKDVELRCDPISGHTALYWYRQSLGQGLEFLIYFQGNSAPDKSGLPSDRFSAERTGGSVSTLTIQRTQQEDSAVYLCASRWRASGRYSSYNEQFFGPGTRLTVL.

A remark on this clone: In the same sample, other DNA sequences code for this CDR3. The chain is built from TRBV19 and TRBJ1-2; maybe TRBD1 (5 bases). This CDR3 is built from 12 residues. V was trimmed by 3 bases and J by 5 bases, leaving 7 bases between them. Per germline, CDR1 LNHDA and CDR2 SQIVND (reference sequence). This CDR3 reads CASSMTAYGYTF. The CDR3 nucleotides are TGTGCCAGTAGTATGACAGCTTATGGCTACACCTTC.

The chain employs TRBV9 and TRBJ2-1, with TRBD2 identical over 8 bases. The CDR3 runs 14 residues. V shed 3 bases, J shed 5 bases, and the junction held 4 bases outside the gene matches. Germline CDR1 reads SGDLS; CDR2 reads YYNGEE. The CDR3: CASSEGLGNNEQFF. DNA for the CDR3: TGTGCCAGCAGCGAGGGACTAGGGAACAATGAGCAGTTCTTC.

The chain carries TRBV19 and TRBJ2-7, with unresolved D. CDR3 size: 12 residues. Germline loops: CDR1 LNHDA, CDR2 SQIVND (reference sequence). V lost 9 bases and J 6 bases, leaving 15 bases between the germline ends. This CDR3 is CASSTRSGEQYF. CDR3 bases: TGTGCCAGCTCGACAAGGTCCGGCGAGCAGTACTTC. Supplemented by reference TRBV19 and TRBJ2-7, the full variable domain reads DGGITQSPKYLFRKEGQNVTLSCEQNLNHDAMYWYRQDPGQGLRLIYYSQIVNDFQKGDIAEGYSVSREKKESFPLTVTSAQKNPTAFYLCASSTRSGEQYFGPGTRLTVT.

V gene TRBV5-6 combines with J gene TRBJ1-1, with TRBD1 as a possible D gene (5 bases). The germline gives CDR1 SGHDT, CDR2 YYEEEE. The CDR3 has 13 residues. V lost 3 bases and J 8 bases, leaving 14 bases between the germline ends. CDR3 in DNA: TGTGCCAGCAGCTGGGGACGGAAGGCGGAAGCTTTCTTT. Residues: CASSWGRKAEAFF.

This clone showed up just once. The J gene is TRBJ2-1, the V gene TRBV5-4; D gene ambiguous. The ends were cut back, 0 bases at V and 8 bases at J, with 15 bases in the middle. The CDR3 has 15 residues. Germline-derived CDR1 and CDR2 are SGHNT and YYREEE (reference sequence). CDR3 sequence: CASSLVVGQSDEQFF. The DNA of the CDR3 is TGTGCCAGCAGCTTGGTGGTGGGTCAGTCAGATGAGCAGTTCTTC.

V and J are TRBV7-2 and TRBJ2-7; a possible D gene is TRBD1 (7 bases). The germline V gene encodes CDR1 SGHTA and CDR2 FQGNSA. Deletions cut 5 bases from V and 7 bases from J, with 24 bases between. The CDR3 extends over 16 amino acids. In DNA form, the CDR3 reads TGTGCCAGCAGCAGCAGTCGGGGGACAGCCCTAGGGGAGCAGTACTTC. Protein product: CASSSSRGTALGEQYF.

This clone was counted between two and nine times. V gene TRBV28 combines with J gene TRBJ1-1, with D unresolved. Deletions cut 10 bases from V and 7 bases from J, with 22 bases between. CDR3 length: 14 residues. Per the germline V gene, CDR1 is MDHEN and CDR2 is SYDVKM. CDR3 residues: CATTLMAGRVEAFF. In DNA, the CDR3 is TGTGCCACGACCCTTATGGCCGGACGGGTTGAAGCTTTCTTT. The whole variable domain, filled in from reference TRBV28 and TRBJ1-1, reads DVKVTQSSRYLVKRTGEKVFLECVQDMDHENMFWYRQDPGLGLRLIYFSYDVKMKEKGDIPEGYSVSREKKERFSLILESASTNQTSMYLCATTLMAGRVEAFFGQGTRLTVV.

CDR3 region: CASSLPDRGEAFF. The CDR3 nucleotides are TGTGCCAGCAGCCTCCCGGACAGAGGGGAAGCTTTCTTT. The rearrangement links TRBV7-3 to TRBJ1-1; tentative D call: TRBD1 (6 bases). Germline loops: CDR1 SGHTA, CDR2 FQGTGA. The CDR3 has 13 residues. V lost 5 bases and J 8 bases, leaving 15 bases between the germline ends.

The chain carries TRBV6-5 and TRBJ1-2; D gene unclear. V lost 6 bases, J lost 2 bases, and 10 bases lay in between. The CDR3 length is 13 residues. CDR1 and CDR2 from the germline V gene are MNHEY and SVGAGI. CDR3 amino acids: CASRPGKNYGYTF. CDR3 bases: TGTGCCAGCAGACCCGGGAAAAACTATGGCTACACCTTC.

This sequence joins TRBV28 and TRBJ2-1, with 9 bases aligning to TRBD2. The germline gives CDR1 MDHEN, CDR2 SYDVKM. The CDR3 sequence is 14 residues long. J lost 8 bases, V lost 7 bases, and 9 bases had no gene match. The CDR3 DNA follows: TGTGCCAGCACCCCCGGCGGGAGGGTCCATGAGCAGTTCTTC. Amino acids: CASTPGGRVHEQFF.